What follows are 16 T cell receptor beta chains derived from one specimen sequenced in a study of metastatic and nonmetastatic thyroid tumors. MiXCR re-clonotyped the PCR reads for TCRdb. The data hold tens of thousands of clones, with around an eighth observed a single time. There were no patients who had received any treatment before thyroid surgery. Sequenced sample: tumor tissue. All receptors come from a female donor with papillary thyroid cancer or a benign thyroid nodule (not recorded which). Some clones in this sample may be carry-over from other donors' samples.

This clone appeared once. The chain is built from TRBV5-1 and TRBJ2-2; 7 nucleotides match TRBD1. Trimming at V came to 4 bases and at J to 5 bases, leaving 14 bases not matched to a gene. Per the germline V gene, CDR1 is SGHRS and CDR2 is YFSETQ. The CDR3 length is 17 residues. CDR3 loop: CASSIEGNRGETGELFF. CDR3 coding DNA: TGCGCCAGCAGCATAGAAGGAAACAGGGGAGAGACCGGGGAGCTGTTTTTT. Together with reference TRBV5-1 and TRBJ2-2, the CDR3 gives the full variable domain: KAGVTQTPRYLIKTRGQQVTLSCSPISGHRSVSWYQQTPGQGLQFLFEYFSETQRNKGNFPGRFSGRQFSNSRSEMNVSTLELGDSALYLCASSIEGNRGETGELFFGEGSRLTVL.

This clone has at least ten counts. The chain employs TRBV7-9 and TRBJ1-1; maybe TRBD1 (5 bases). Germline CDR1 and CDR2: SEHNR and FQNEAQ (reference sequence). The CDR3 extends over 14 amino acids. V lost 2 bases, J lost 3 bases, and 10 bases lay in between. DNA of the CDR3: TGTGCCAGCAGCTTACTGAGCAGGGACACTGAAGCTTTCTTT. Translation: CASSLLSRDTEAFF.

This clone occurred many times. The CDR3 region has the DNA TGTGCCAGCAGCCCCCAGACCGAAGAGACCCAGTACTTC. The encoded protein is CASSPQTEETQYF. This sequence joins TRBV5-4 and TRBJ2-5; D uncertain. There are 13 residues in the CDR3. With 4 bases removed from V and 3 bases from J, the gap between germline ends came to 10 bases. Germline V gene lookup returns CDR1 SGHNT and CDR2 YYREEE (reference sequence).

This clone has at least ten counts. This chain links TRBV18 with TRBJ2-2; the D gene is possibly TRBD2 (5 bases). Germline CDR1 is KGHSH and CDR2 is LQKENI. This CDR3 has 14 residues. V lost 6 bases to trimming and J lost 4 bases, with 12 bases between them. The CDR3 loop is CASSRFEGTGELFF. CDR3 sequence (DNA): TGTGCCAGCTCTCGCTTTGAGGGCACCGGGGAGCTGTTTTTT. Variable domain in full (rest from reference TRBV18 and TRBJ2-2): NAGVMQNPRHLVRRRGQEARLRCSPMKGHSHVYWYRQLPEEGLKFMVYLQKENIIDESGMPKERFSAEFPKEGPSILRIQQVVRGDSAAYFCASSRFEGTGELFFGEGSRLTVL.

This clone was detected many times. The J gene is TRBJ2-2, the V gene TRBV18, with D perhaps TRBD2 (5 bases). This CDR3 has 15 amino acids. CDR1 KGHSH and CDR2 LQKENI come from the germline V gene. Trimming left V 6 bases short and J 0 bases short, with 11 bases between. CDR3 protein: CASSLTLANTGELFF. As DNA, the CDR3 is TGTGCCAGCTCCCTCACACTAGCGAACACCGGGGAGCTGTTTTTT.

This clone was counted many times. The rearrangement joins TRBV2 to TRBJ2-1, with a weak D call TRBD2 (5 bases). V was clipped by 2 bases and J by 13 bases, with 12 bases between them. Germline V lookup: CDR1 SNHLY, CDR2 FYNNEI. This CDR3 spans 12 amino acids. The CDR3 protein is CASSEFGLLQFF. The DNA for the CDR3 is TGTGCCAGCAGTGAATTTGGACTCCTACAGTTCTTC.

This clone appeared a few times. The gene calls are TRBV2 and TRBJ2-5, with D possibly matching TRBD2 (5 bases). Germline CDR1 reads SNHLY; CDR2 reads FYNNEI. The CDR3 is 15 amino acids. The ends were cut back, 8 bases at V and 2 bases at J, with 18 bases in the middle. CDR3 sequence (DNA): TGTGCCAGCCATGGGTTGGGGAGTTTTCAAGAGACCCAGTACTTC. Translating it yields CASHGLGSFQETQYF.

This clone was recorded at least ten times. The chain carries TRBV10-3 and TRBJ2-1, with 9 bases fitting TRBD2. This CDR3 is 14 amino acids long. Looked up from germline, CDR1 is ENHRY and CDR2 is SYGVKD. Trimming cost V 4 bases and J 8 bases; bases outside gene matches: 6. The CDR3 loop is CAISGLAGAHEQFF. The CDR3 nucleotides read TGTGCCATCAGTGGGTTAGCGGGAGCCCATGAGCAGTTCTTC.

This clone was observed at least ten times. The gene calls are TRBV28 and TRBJ1-2; D uncertain. This CDR3 contains 14 residues. Between the trimmed V and J ends, which lost 2 bases and 8 bases, there was a span of 15 bases. CDR1 and CDR2 (germline): MDHEN, SYDVKM. The CDR3 bases are TGTGCCAGCAGTTTAGCATCCCAGAGGAAAGGCTACACCTTC. Translation: CASSLASQRKGYTF.

This clone was observed at least ten times. This chain joins TRBV3-1 and TRBJ2-1; D is ambiguous. CDR3 size: 12 residues. Trimming removed 1 base at V and 13 bases at J, with 11 bases between. CDR1 is LGHDT, CDR2 YNNKEL, per germline (reference sequence). DNA for the CDR3: TGTGCCAGCAGCCAAGTTCAAGCGACACAGTTCTTC. This encodes CASSQVQATQFF.

This clone was found many times. The chain carries TRBV6-2 or TRBV6-3 and TRBJ1-2, with D possibly being TRBD1 (6 bases). This CDR3 has 16 amino acids. The V and J ends lost 7 bases and 2 bases respectively, with 20 bases between them. The germline gives CDR1 MNHEY, CDR2 SVGEGT. CDR3 sequence reads: CASIRGATVTNYGYTF. The CDR3 DNA follows: TGTGCCAGCATACGGGGGGCGACAGTTACCAACTATGGCTACACCTTC.

In its sample, this clone was seen many times. The chain has TRBV7-2 and TRBJ1-1, with D possibly being TRBD1 (5 bases). The length of the CDR3 is 15 residues. The V end lost 5 bases, the J end lost 4 bases, and 17 bases lay between the germline ends. Looked up from germline, CDR1 is SGHTA and CDR2 is FQGNSA. The CDR3 region is CASSPPTVRGTEAFF. Written as DNA, the CDR3 is TGTGCCAGCAGCCCCCCGACGGTGAGGGGCACTGAAGCTTTCTTT. The entire variable domain, with the rest obtained from reference TRBV7-2 and TRBJ1-1, is as follows: GAGVSQSPSNKVTEKGKDVELRCDPISGHTALYWYRQSLGQGLEFLIYFQGNSAPDKSGLPSDRFSAERTGGSVSTLTIQRTQQEDSAVYLCASSPPTVRGTEAFFGQGTRLTVV.

This clone was picked up a small number of times. The chain has TRBV19 and TRBJ1-2; D perhaps matches TRBD1 (5 bases). Germline V gene data show CDR1 as LNHDA and CDR2 as SQIVND (reference sequence). V lost 4 bases and J 7 bases, leaving 19 bases between the germline ends. This CDR3 has 15 amino acids. The CDR3 here is CASSTRGNHGCGYTF. The CDR3 region has the DNA TGTGCCAGTAGTACCCGGGGGAATCACGGCTGTGGCTACACCTTC.

There are many counts of this clone. One base away lies a much larger clone, so this may be a sequencing read error. The conserved phenylalanine or tryptophan is not found at the CDR3 terminus, so this likely reflects a read error. V and J are TRBV6-5 and TRBJ2-5; D gene ambiguous. CDR1 MNHEY and CDR2 SVGAGI come from the germline V gene. This CDR3 has 14 amino acids. The V end was cut by 2 bases, the J end by 0 bases, with 7 bases between. CDR3 nucleotide sequence: TGTGCCAGCAGTTACGGGCTAGACCAAGAGACCCAGTACCTC. It yields the protein CASSYGLDQETQYL.

This clone was seen at least ten times. This chain connects TRBV20-1 to TRBJ2-7, with 10 positions matching TRBD2. With 0 bases clipped from V and 4 bases from J, the junction kept 12 bases outside the gene matches. CDR1 and CDR2 (germline): DFQATT, SNEGSKA (reference sequence). The CDR3 totals 17 residues. The CDR3 is CSARDRVSGRNLYEQYF. Here the CDR3 DNA reads TGCAGTGCTAGAGATCGGGTTAGCGGGAGGAACCTTTACGAGCAGTACTTC.

In its sample, this clone was seen many times. This sample includes further DNA sequences coding for the same CDR3. V usage is TRBV12-3 or TRBV12-4 and J usage is TRBJ1-1; the match to TRBD1 covers 8 bases. Losses at the gene ends were 5 bases for V and 2 bases for J; bases not matched to a gene: 7. The CDR3 consists of 15 residues. CDR3 in amino acids: CASSVSQGANTEAFF. CDR3 in DNA: TGTGCCAGCAGTGTCTCCCAGGGGGCCAACACTGAAGCTTTCTTT.